One and the same sample provided the 25 T cell receptor beta chains below, sequenced in a study of cytomegalovirus exposure and HLA in healthy donors. Clones were sequenced by immunoSEQ multiplex PCR, and TCRdb holds only the in-frame ones, with some missing. Of 70,000 or so clones in the sample, 85% to 95% were seen once. Sequencing was done on a sample of PBMCs. These receptors came from a woman between 18 and 29 years old in good health and CMV-seropositive.

The rearrangement uses TRBV29-1 and TRBJ2-1, with 7 bases that match TRBD2. The germline V gene has CDR1 SQVTM and CDR2 ANQGSEA. The CDR3 has 14 amino acids. J lost 2 bases, V lost 4 bases, and 5 bases had no gene match. The CDR3: CSVVGGETYNEQFF. In nucleotides, the CDR3 is TGCAGCGTTGTTGGGGGGGAGACCTACAATGAGCAGTTCTTC.

The gene calls are TRBV6-5 and TRBJ2-4; tentatively, D is TRBD2 (6 bases). Germline V gene data show CDR1 as MNHEY and CDR2 as SVGAGI. V dropped 7 bases and J dropped 6 bases, with 19 bases sitting between them. This CDR3 is built from 15 residues. CDR3 protein: CASTRSRRRGNIQYF. CDR3 in DNA: TGTGCCAGCACCAGGTCTCGGAGGAGGGGAAACATTCAGTACTTC.

The gene calls are TRBV11-2 and TRBJ2-5; D is uncertain. V was cut by 0 bases and J by 5 bases, with 10 bases left in between. This CDR3 contains 14 residues. Germline values: CDR1 SGHAT, CDR2 FQNNGV. This CDR3 is CASSLDQEWETQYF. The CDR3 DNA reads as TGTGCCAGCAGCTTAGATCAGGAATGGGAGACCCAGTACTTC.

V and J are TRBV5-1 and TRBJ1-5; a weak D match, TRBD1 (6 bases). The CDR3 sequence is 14 residues long. Trimming left V 4 bases short and J 1 base short, with 9 bases between. Germline V gene data show CDR1 as SGHRS and CDR2 as YFSETQ. The CDR3 loop reads CASSTGQSNQPQHF. The CDR3 DNA sequence: TGCGCCAGCAGCACCGGACAGAGCAATCAGCCCCAGCATTTT.

V gene TRBV19 combines with J gene TRBJ1-1, with D hard to call. Per the germline V gene, CDR1 is LNHDA and CDR2 is SQIVND (reference sequence). This CDR3 contains 14 residues. The germline V and J ends were trimmed by 5 bases and 5 bases, with 15 bases remaining between them. The CDR3 coding sequence is TGTGCCAGTAGTGGCCAGGTCAGTGGAACTGAAGCTTTCTTT. Its protein product is CASSGQVSGTEAFF.

The chain joins TRBV25-1 to TRBJ1-2; maybe TRBD1 (6 bases). Germline values: CDR1 MGHDK, CDR2 SYGVNS. Between the trimmed V and J ends, which lost 4 bases and 8 bases, there was a span of 17 bases. CDR3 length: 14 residues. CDR3 in amino acids: CASSAAGETGGYTF. CDR3 in DNA: TGTGCCAGCAGTGCGGCAGGGGAGACGGGAGGCTACACCTTC.

V is TRBV6-6 and J is TRBJ1-5, with 8 bases lining up with TRBD1. CDR1 is MNHNY, CDR2 SVGAGI, per germline (reference sequence). There are 15 residues in the CDR3. The ends lost 6 bases at V and 3 bases at J; junction bases unmatched: 7. The CDR3 DNA is TGTGCCAGCAGATTGGGACAGGTTGACAATCAGCCCCAGCATTTT. The encoded protein is CASRLGQVDNQPQHF.

This clone was seen just once. This chain joins TRBV10-2 and TRBJ1-1; 8 bases are a match to TRBD1. Trimming removed 7 bases from V and 5 bases from J; junction bases left unmatched: 6. CDR1 WSHSY and CDR2 SAAADI come from the germline V gene. The CDR3 has 13 residues. CDR3 amino acids: CASNPGGGTEAFF. CDR3 nucleotides: TGCGCCAGCAACCCAGGGGGCGGAACTGAAGCTTTCTTT.

The sample holds one count of this clone. The chain is built from TRBV15 and TRBJ2-7; no reliable D call. V lost 1 base and J lost 3, with 7 bases in between. Looked up from germline, CDR1 is LNHNV and CDR2 is YYDKDF (reference sequence). This CDR3 comprises 13 residues. This CDR3 reads CATSRVAGYEQYF. The CDR3 nucleotides read TGTGCCACCAGCAGAGTAGCTGGCTACGAGCAGTACTTC.

This sequence joins TRBV5-4 and TRBJ2-7, with 11 bases lining up with TRBD1. The germline CDR1 and CDR2 sequences are SGHNT and YYREEE (reference sequence). The CDR3 spans 16 residues. J lost 6 bases, V lost 1 base, and 9 bases had no gene match. The CDR3 sequence: CASSLNLGQGESEQYF. Here the CDR3 DNA reads TGTGCCAGCAGCTTGAATCTGGGACAGGGGGAATCCGAGCAGTACTTC.

The rearrangement uses TRBV7-8 and TRBJ2-2, with D unresolved. Germline CDR1 SGHVS, CDR2 FQNEAQ. This CDR3 comprises 14 residues. V lost 5 bases, J lost 1 base, and 8 bases lay in between. The CDR3 region has the DNA TGTGCCAGCAGCCTGAACAGGAACACCGGGGAGCTGTTTTTT. It specifies CASSLNRNTGELFF.

The V call is TRBV5-1, the J call TRBJ2-1; 9 bases are shared with TRBD2. The germline gives CDR1 SGHRS, CDR2 YFSETQ. This CDR3 spans 14 amino acids. V was clipped by 3 bases and J by 6 bases; unmatched bases: 4. This CDR3 reads CASSSGTSRNEQFF. The CDR3 bases are TGCGCCAGCAGCTCCGGGACTAGCCGCAATGAGCAGTTCTTC.

The chain joins TRBV7-2 to TRBJ2-6; D possibly corresponds to TRBD1 (6 bases). Germline V gene lookup returns CDR1 SGHTA and CDR2 FQGNSA. V was pared by 4 bases and J by 0 bases, with 7 bases between. There are 15 residues in the CDR3. The CDR3 is CASSSDSSGANVLTF. The CDR3 DNA follows: TGTGCCAGCAGCTCGGACAGCTCTGGGGCCAACGTCCTGACTTTC.

The chain is built from TRBV19 and TRBJ1-2; unclear D gene. Germline V lookup: CDR1 LNHDA, CDR2 SQIVND (reference sequence). V was clipped by 1 base and J by 8 bases, with 8 bases between them. This CDR3 has 12 amino acids. The CDR3 DNA reads as TGTGCCAGTAGTATAGGCGCTAACGGCTACACCTTC. Protein sequence: CASSIGANGYTF. The full variable domain, its missing parts supplied by reference TRBV19 and TRBJ1-2, is DGGITQSPKYLFRKEGQNVTLSCEQNLNHDAMYWYRQDPGQGLRLIYYSQIVNDFQKGDIAEGYSVSREKKESFPLTVTSAQKNPTAFYLCASSIGANGYTFGSGTRLTVV.

V usage is TRBV7-8 and J usage is TRBJ1-1, with a possible D match to TRBD1 (5 bases). Trimming took 5 bases from V and 6 from J, leaving 13 bases between them. Germline CDR1 SGHVS, CDR2 FQNEAQ. CDR3 length: 13 amino acids. Written as DNA, the CDR3 is TGTGCCAGCAGCCCGGCGGGGGTCCCTGAAGCTTTCTTT. Translation: CASSPAGVPEAFF.

This clone was observed a single time. CDR3 loop: CASSLIPPGQGAYNEQFF. CDR3 bases: TGTGCCAGCAGCTTAATCCCTCCGGGACAGGGGGCCTACAATGAGCAGTTCTTC. The V call is TRBV7-2, the J call TRBJ2-1, with 11 bases identical to TRBD1. The V and J ends lost 2 bases and 2 bases, in that order; junction bases with no gene match: 8. The germline CDR1 and CDR2 sequences are SGHTA and FQGNSA. The CDR3 runs to 18 residues.

J is TRBJ2-3 and V is TRBV2, with D possibly matching TRBD1 (5 bases). Trimming stripped 2 bases from V and 6 bases from J, with 18 bases between. The germline V gene has CDR1 SNHLY and CDR2 FYNNEI. CDR3 length equals 16 residues. Here the CDR3 DNA reads TGTGCCAGCAGTGAAAGGTGGGGCCCACCGCGGGATACGCAGTATTTT. This gives the protein CASSERWGPPRDTQYF.

The J gene is TRBJ2-2, the V gene TRBV4-2; 9 nucleotides line up with TRBD2. The CDR3 is 16 residues long. Germline lookup yields CDR1 LGHNA and CDR2 YNFKEQ. Germline trimming cut 1 base from V and 5 bases from J; bases unmatched to any gene: 5. The CDR3 nucleotides read TGTGCCAGCAGCCAAGTCTCTAGCGGGGAGACCGGGGAGCTGTTTTTT. This codes for CASSQVSSGETGELFF.

The CDR3 region is CASSQGQGVWTTGNTIYF. CDR3 nucleotides: TGTGCCAGCAGTCAGGGACAGGGGGTTTGGACTACTGGAAACACCATATATTTT. The chain is built from TRBV11-2 and TRBJ1-3, with 11 bases matching TRBD1. J was trimmed by 2 bases and V by 6 bases; bases with no gene match: 12. The CDR3 spans 18 residues. Per the germline V gene, CDR1 is SGHAT and CDR2 is FQNNGV.

CDR3 sequence reads: CASSYLDSSYEQYF. For the CDR3, the DNA is TGTGCCAGCAGTTACTTGGACAGCTCCTACGAGCAGTACTTC. The gene calls are TRBV6-5 and TRBJ2-7; D may be TRBD1 (6 bases). The germline gives CDR1 MNHEY, CDR2 SVGAGI. The CDR3 sequence is 14 residues long. With 1 base removed from V and 0 bases from J, the gap between germline ends came to 7 bases.

This clone was counted a few times. The CDR3 sequence is CASSSGAYEQYF. The CDR3 DNA sequence: TGTGCCAGCAGCTCGGGAGCTTACGAGCAGTACTTC. V usage is TRBV11-3 and J usage is TRBJ2-7; a possible D gene is TRBD2 (6 bases). The CDR3 contains 12 residues. V was trimmed by 4 bases and J by 4 bases, leaving 8 bases between them. Germline V gene data show CDR1 as SGHNT and CDR2 as YENEEA.

CDR3 loop: CSARAGLAGETQYF. The CDR3, as DNA: TGCAGCGCAAGAGCCGGACTAGCGGGAGAGACCCAGTACTTC. This chain connects TRBV29-1 to TRBJ2-5, with 11 bases matching TRBD2. The CDR3 runs 14 residues. The trim removed 7 bases at V and 4 bases at J, leaving 8 bases unmatched. CDR1 is SQVTM and CDR2 is ANQGSEA in the germline V gene.

The chain links TRBV11-2 to TRBJ2-3; D unclear. This CDR3 has 14 amino acids. The germline V gene encodes CDR1 SGHAT and CDR2 FQNNGV. Trimming left V 5 bases short and J 1 base short, with 10 bases between. This chain's CDR3 is CASSPLGGTDTQYF. The DNA of the CDR3 is TGTGCCAGCAGCCCCCTAGGAGGCACAGATACGCAGTATTTT.

This clone was observed once. The rearrangement uses TRBV5-6 and TRBJ2-1; unclear D gene. The germline CDR1 and CDR2 sequences are SGHDT and YYEEEE. With 5 bases removed from V and 3 bases from J, the gap between germline ends came to 3 bases. This CDR3 has 11 residues. The CDR3 DNA reads as TGTGCCAGCAGGCGCTACAATGAGCAGTTCTTC. It codes for CASRRYNEQFF.

The chain is built from TRBV10-1 and TRBJ2-3; 7 bases map to TRBD2. Germline-derived CDR1 and CDR2 are WNHNN and SYGVQD (reference sequence). This CDR3 has 13 residues. With 2 bases clipped from V and 6 bases from J, the junction kept 2 bases outside the gene matches. CDR3 sequence (DNA): TGCGCCAGCAGTGAGAGCGGGGTCGATACGCAGTATTTT. This encodes CASSESGVDTQYF.